Reported below is one TCR beta chain. As yet, its antigen is unknown. The record originates from a study of T cell repertoires in cytomegalovirus infection. The wider study: The authors used CMV epitopes that were HLA-C-restricted (recently identified) and HLA-B-restricted (well studied). Shared public TCR beta signatures pointed to both CMV infection and a matching HLA type. Study-level points and caveats: Accumulated public TCR beta family frequency recognized individuals carrying CMV together with the relevant HLA. Across the ex vivo response, the dominant clonotypes were HLA-C-restricted CMV-specific TCR beta clonotypes.

This CDR3 contains 12 residues. The J segment lost 8 bases and the V segment lost 6 bases, leaving 8 bases of the junction unmatched. Per germline, CDR1 SQVTM and CDR2 ANQGSEA. TCRdb re-derived calls from the reads in MiXCR, one entry per CDR3 protein. The sample carries 900,000 to 950,000 distinct CDR3 sequences, roughly 30% recorded once. The sequence was obtained from a human donor in good health (CMV status not recorded). Some clones in this sample may be carry-over from other donors' samples. The sequenced sample was cultured CD8+ T cells from PBMCs, obtained from culture after CMV antigen stimulation. V usage is TRBV29-1 and J usage is TRBJ1-2; 8 positions agree with TRBD1. The CDR3 loop is CSVVGQGNGYTF. CDR3 bases: TGCAGCGTCGTCGGACAGGGCAACGGCTACACCTTC.